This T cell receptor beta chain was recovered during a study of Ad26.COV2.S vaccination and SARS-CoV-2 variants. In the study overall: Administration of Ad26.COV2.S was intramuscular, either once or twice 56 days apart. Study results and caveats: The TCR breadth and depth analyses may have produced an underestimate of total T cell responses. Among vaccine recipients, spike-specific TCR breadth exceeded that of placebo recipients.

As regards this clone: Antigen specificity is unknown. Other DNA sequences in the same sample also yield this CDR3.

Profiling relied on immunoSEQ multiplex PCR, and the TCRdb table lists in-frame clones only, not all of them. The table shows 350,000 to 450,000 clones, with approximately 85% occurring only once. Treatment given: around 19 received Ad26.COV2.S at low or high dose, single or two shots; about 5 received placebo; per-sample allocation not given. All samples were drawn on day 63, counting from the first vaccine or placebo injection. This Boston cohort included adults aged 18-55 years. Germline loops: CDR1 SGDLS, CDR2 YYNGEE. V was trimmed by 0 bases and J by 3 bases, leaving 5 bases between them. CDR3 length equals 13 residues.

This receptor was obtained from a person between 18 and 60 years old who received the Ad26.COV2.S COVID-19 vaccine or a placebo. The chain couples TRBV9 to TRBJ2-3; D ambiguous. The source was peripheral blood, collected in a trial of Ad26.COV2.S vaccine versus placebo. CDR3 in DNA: TGTGCCAGCAGCGTAGTAGTGACAGATACGCAGTATTTT. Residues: CASSVVVTDTQYF.